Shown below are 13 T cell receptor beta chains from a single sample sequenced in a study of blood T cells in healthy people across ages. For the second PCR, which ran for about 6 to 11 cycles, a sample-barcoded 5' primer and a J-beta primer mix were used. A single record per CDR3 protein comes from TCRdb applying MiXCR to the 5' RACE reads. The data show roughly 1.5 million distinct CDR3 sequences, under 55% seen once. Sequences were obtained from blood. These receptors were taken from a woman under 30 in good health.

The CDR3 region is CSATRTSGSDNEQFF. CDR3 nucleotide sequence: TGCAGTGCTACCAGGACTAGCGGGAGCGACAATGAGCAGTTCTTC. V usage is TRBV20-1 and J usage is TRBJ2-1, with TRBD2 identical over 13 bases. The germline CDR1 and CDR2 sequences are DFQATT and SNEGSKA (reference sequence). V lost 4 bases and J lost 5; bases outside the gene matches: 5. The CDR3 runs 15 residues.

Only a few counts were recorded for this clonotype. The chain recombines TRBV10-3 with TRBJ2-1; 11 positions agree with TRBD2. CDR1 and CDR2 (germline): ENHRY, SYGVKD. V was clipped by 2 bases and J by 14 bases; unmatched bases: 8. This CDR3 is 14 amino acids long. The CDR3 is CAISEEGTSGREFF. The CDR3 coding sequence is TGTGCCATCAGTGAGGAAGGGACTAGCGGTAGGGAGTTCTTC.

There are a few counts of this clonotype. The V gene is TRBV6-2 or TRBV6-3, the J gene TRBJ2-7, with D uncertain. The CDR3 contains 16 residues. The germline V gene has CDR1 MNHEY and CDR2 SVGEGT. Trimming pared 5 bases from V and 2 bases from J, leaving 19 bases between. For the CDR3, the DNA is TGTGCCAGCAGTCCCCTTATTGGCAGGCACCCCTACGAGCAGTACTTC. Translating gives CASSPLIGRHPYEQYF.

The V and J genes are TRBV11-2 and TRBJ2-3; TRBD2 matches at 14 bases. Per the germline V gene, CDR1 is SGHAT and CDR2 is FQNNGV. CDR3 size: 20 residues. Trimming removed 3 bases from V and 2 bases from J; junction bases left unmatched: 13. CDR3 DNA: TGTGCCAGCAGCTTCAACAGACTAGCGGGGGGGCCTGCATCCACAGATACGCAGTATTTT. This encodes CASSFNRLAGGPASTDTQYF.

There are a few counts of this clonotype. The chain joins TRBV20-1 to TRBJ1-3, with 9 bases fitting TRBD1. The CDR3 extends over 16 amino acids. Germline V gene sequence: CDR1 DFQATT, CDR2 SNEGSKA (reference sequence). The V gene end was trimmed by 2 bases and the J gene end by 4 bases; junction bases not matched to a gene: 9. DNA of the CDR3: TGCAGTGCTAGAAAATCGGGGACAGGGCCAGGAAACACCATATATTTT. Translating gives CSARKSGTGPGNTIYF.

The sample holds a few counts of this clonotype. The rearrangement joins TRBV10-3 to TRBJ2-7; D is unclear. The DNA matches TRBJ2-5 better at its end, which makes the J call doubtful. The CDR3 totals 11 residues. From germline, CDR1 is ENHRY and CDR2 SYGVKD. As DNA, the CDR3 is TGTGCCATCAGTGACGGAGAGACCCAGTACTTC. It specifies CAISDGETQYF.

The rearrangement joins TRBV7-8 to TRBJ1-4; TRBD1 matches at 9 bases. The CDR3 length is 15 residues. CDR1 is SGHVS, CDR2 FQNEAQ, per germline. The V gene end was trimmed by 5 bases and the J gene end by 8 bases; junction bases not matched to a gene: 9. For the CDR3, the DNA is TGTGCCAGCAGCCGTACAGGGGGCCTTGCAGAAAAACTGTTTTTT. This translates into CASSRTGGLAEKLFF. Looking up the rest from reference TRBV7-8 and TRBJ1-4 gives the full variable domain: GAGVSQSPRYKVAKRGQDVALRCDPISGHVSLFWYQQALGQGPEFLTYFQNEAQLDKSGLPSDRFFAERPEGSVSTLKIQRTQQEDSAVYLCASSRTGGLAEKLFFGSGTQLSVL.

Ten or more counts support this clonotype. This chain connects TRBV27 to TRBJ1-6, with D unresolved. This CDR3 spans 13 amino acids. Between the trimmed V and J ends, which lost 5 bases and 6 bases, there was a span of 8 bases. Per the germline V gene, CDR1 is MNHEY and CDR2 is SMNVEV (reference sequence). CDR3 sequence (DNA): TGTGCCAGCAGTCGGTCTGTTAATTCACCCCTCCACTTT. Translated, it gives CASSRSVNSPLHF.

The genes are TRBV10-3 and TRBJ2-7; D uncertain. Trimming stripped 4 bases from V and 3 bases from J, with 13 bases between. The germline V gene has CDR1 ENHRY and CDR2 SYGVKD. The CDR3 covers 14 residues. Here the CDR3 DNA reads TGTGCCATCAGTGTAACTGACACGTTCTACGAGCAGTACTTC. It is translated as CAISVTDTFYEQYF.

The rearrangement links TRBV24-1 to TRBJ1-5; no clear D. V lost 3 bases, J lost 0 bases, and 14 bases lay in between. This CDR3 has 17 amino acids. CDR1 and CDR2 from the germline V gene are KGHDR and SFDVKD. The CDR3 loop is CATSDPRRSYSNQPQHF. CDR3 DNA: TGTGCCACCAGTGATCCCCGACGAAGTTATAGCAATCAGCCCCAGCATTTT.

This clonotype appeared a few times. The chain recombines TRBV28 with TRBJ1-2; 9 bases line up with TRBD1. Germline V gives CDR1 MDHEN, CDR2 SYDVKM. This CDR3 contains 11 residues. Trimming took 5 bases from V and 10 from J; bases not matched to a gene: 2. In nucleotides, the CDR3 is TGTGCCAGCAGTGAACAGGGGGCCTACACCTTC. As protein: CASSEQGAYTF.

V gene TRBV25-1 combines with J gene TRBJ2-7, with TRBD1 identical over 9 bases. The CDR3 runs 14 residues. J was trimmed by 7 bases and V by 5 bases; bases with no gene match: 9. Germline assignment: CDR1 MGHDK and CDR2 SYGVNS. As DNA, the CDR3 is TGTGCCAGCAGTCCGGGACAGGGCATCGCTGAGCAGTACTTC. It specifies CASSPGQGIAEQYF.

The CDR3 loop is CSVAVFGANPSTDTQYF. The DNA of the CDR3 is TGCAGCGTCGCTGTATTCGGAGCCAACCCCAGCACAGATACGCAGTATTTT. This rearrangement joins TRBV29-1 to TRBJ2-3; D not resolved. Deletions cut 6 bases from V and 0 bases from J, with 22 bases between. The germline V gene encodes CDR1 SQVTM and CDR2 ANQGSEA. This CDR3 region has 17 residues.